A selection of T cell receptor beta chains follows, all from one sample in a study of cytomegalovirus exposure and HLA in healthy donors. The assay was immunoSEQ multiplex PCR, and TCRdb's table has in-frame clones only and misses some. The sample holds about 190,000 clones, around 67% seen once. The sample consisted of PBMCs. Source of these receptors: a woman aged 30 to 39 in good health and CMV-seropositive. Each CDR3 is given with its conserved first and last residue. The order of the fields is V gene, clone size, D gene, J gene, CDR3 protein, CDR3 DNA. The D gene is left open where the match is weak. Part of the rows lack a size; the others show once, few, many or a class for expanded clones.

TRBV28	NA	NA	TRBJ1-1	CASSSGIEAFF	TGTGCCAGCAGTTCCGGGATTGAAGCTTTCTTT
TRBV2	NA	NA	TRBJ2-2	CASSPTREGTGELFF	TGTGCCAGCAGCCCTACTAGGGAAGGAACCGGGGAGCTGTTTTTT
TRBV25-1	once	TRBD1	TRBJ2-7	CASSETGAYEQYF	TGTGCCAGCAGTGAAACAGGGGCCTACGAGCAGTACTTC
TRBV6-1	NA	NA	TRBJ2-3	CASSELLTDTQYF	TGTGCCAGCAGTGAACTCCTCACAGATACGCAGTATTTT
TRBV13	NA	TRBD2	TRBJ2-7	CASSLEGRTSVNEQYF	TGTGCCAGCAGCCTAGAGGGCCGGACTAGCGTCAACGAGCAGTACTTC
TRBV5-6	NA	NA	TRBJ2-4	CASSLGQSRVKNIQYF	TGTGCCAGCAGCCTTGGACAGTCCCGGGTCAAAAACATTCAGTACTTC
TRBV27	NA	TRBD2	TRBJ2-1	CASSLGLAGTNEQFF	TGTGCCAGCAGTTTGGGACTAGCGGGGACCAATGAGCAGTTCTTC
TRBV7-9	NA	TRBD2	TRBJ2-7	CASSPRGSGSFEQYF	TGTGCCAGCAGCCCCCGGGGTAGCGGGAGTTTCGAGCAGTACTTC
TRBV28	NA	NA	TRBJ2-7	CASTAGSLLSYEQYF	TGTGCCAGCACGGCGGGATCACTACTCTCCTACGAGCAGTACTTC
TRBV5-1	NA	TRBD2	TRBJ2-7	CASSLAGGPLGYEQYF	TGCGCCAGCAGCTTGGCGGGAGGGCCTCTAGGATACGAGCAGTACTTC
TRBV4-1	NA	NA	TRBJ2-4	CASSQVSGDPKNIQYF	TGCGCCAGCAGCCAAGTATCCGGGGATCCCAAAAACATTCAGTACTTC
TRBV19	few	TRBD1	TRBJ1-1	CASTTGDFYTEAFF	TGTGCCAGTACTACAGGGGATTTTTACACTGAAGCTTTCTTT
TRBV18	NA	TRBD1	TRBJ1-3	CASSLLDRGSRGNTIYF	TGTGCCAGCTCACTACTGGACAGGGGAAGTCGGGGAAACACCATATATTTT
TRBV7-2	NA	NA	TRBJ2-3	CASSLEFPGTDTQYF	TGTGCCAGCAGCTTAGAGTTCCCAGGCACAGATACGCAGTATTTT
TRBV5-4	NA	TRBD2	TRBJ2-7	CASSPTGLASREQYF	TGTGCCAGCAGTCCCACGGGACTAGCTTCACGCGAGCAGTACTTC
TRBV2	few	NA	TRBJ2-7	CASSDWSGAGEQYF	TGTGCCAGCAGTGATTGGTCAGGGGCCGGCGAGCAGTACTTC
TRBV19	NA	NA	TRBJ2-7	CASSYGVAYEQYF	TGTGCCAGTAGTTACGGGGTTGCCTACGAGCAGTACTTC
TRBV5-1	NA	NA	TRBJ2-3	CASSLAATRTPDTQYF	TGCGCCAGCAGCTTGGCCGCGACTAGGACCCCAGATACGCAGTATTTT
TRBV7-9	NA	TRBD2	TRBJ2-3	CASSLVTSGPTDTQYF	TGTGCCAGCAGCTTAGTCACTAGCGGACCCACAGATACGCAGTATTTT
TRBV6-6	NA	NA	TRBJ1-5	CASSYSRGNQPQHF	TGTGCCAGCAGTTACTCGAGGGGCAATCAGCCCCAGCATTTT
TRBV6-1	NA	TRBD2	TRBJ2-5	CASSEGVREVTETQYF	TGTGCCAGCAGTGAAGGGGTGCGGGAGGTTACAGAGACCCAGTACTTC
TRBV28	NA	TRBD1	TRBJ2-7	CASSGQGAFKDHEQYF	TGTGCCAGCAGTGGACAGGGGGCCTTCAAGGACCACGAGCAGTACTTC
TRBV19	few	TRBD2	TRBJ2-7	CASSISSSGRSEQYF	TGTGCCAGTAGTATCAGTTCTAGCGGGAGGAGTGAGCAGTACTTC
TRBV13	NA	TRBD2	TRBJ2-1	CASSFSLAGGVYNEQFF	TGTGCCAGCAGCTTTTCACTAGCGGGAGGTGTTTACAATGAGCAGTTCTTC
TRBV2	NA	NA	TRBJ2-7	CASSGTVRRGFHEQYF	TGTGCCAGCAGTGGGACAGTCCGTAGGGGTTTCCACGAGCAGTACTTC
TRBV7-9	NA	NA	TRBJ1-1	CASSHSGVEAFF	TGTGCCAGCAGTCACTCAGGGGTGGAAGCTTTCTTT
TRBV10-3	NA	NA	TRBJ2-3	CAISVGGRTDTQYF	TGTGCCATCAGTGTCGGGGGACGCACAGATACGCAGTATTTT
TRBV7-9	NA	TRBD1	TRBJ1-1	CASSPQGVNTEAFF	TGTGCCAGCAGCCCCCAGGGGGTTAACACTGAAGCTTTCTTT
TRBV18	NA	NA	TRBJ1-5	CASSPNPWRNNQPQHF	TGTGCCAGCTCACCCAACCCGTGGCGGAACAATCAGCCCCAGCATTTT